What follows are 18 T cell receptor beta chains derived from one specimen sequenced in a study of blood T cell repertoires in COVID-19. Sequencing used immunoSEQ multiplex PCR; TCRdb keeps in-frame clones, though not all of them. The data contain about 160,000 clones, 60% to 85% of them seen just once; the ten biggest clones take up 8.1%. Sequenced sample: peripheral blood. These receptors were collected from a woman aged 55-69 years with COVID-19, enrolled during active disease.

This clone was detected only once. This chain links TRBV14 with TRBJ1-1; D gene ambiguous. Germline CDR1 reads SGHDN; CDR2 reads FVKESK. The V gene lost 2 bases and the J gene lost 0 bases, with 10 bases spanning the gap. The CDR3 covers 15 residues. The CDR3 sequence is CASSQREFMNTEAFF. In nucleotides, the CDR3 is TGTGCCAGCAGCCAACGAGAGTTCATGAACACTGAAGCTTTCTTT.

As for this clone: The same CDR3 arises from other DNA sequences in this sample as well. This chain uses TRBV6-5 with TRBJ2-6; the D is unclear. The ends were cut back, 6 bases at V and 4 bases at J, with 7 bases in the middle. The CDR3 spans 13 residues. Looked up from germline, CDR1 is MNHEY and CDR2 is SVGAGI. Here the CDR3 DNA reads TGTGCCAGCAGGTTGTCGGGGGCCAACGTCCTGACTTTC. This gives the protein CASRLSGANVLTF.

This chain joins TRBV28 and TRBJ2-3; D is ambiguous. Deletions cut 2 bases from V and 0 bases from J, with 6 bases between. The germline gives CDR1 MDHEN, CDR2 SYDVKM. The CDR3 consists of 14 residues. The CDR3 nucleotides read TGTGCCAGCAGTTTACGCAGGAGCACAGATACGCAGTATTTT. This sequence encodes CASSLRRSTDTQYF.

The gene calls are TRBV19 and TRBJ2-7; 7 bases align to TRBD2. The junction had 3 bases not matched to a gene; V was cut back by 4 bases and J by 3 bases. This CDR3 has 13 amino acids. CDR1 is LNHDA, CDR2 SQIVND, per germline (reference sequence). The CDR3 DNA reads TGTGCCAGTAGTAAGCGGGATCTCTACGAGCAGTACTTC. This gives the protein CASSKRDLYEQYF.

The rearrangement uses TRBV19 and TRBJ2-2; the match to TRBD2 covers 9 bases. Trimming at V came to 3 bases and at J to 4 bases, leaving 24 bases not matched to a gene. Germline V CDR1 and CDR2: LNHDA, SQIVND (reference sequence). The CDR3 loop spans 22 amino acids. The CDR3 reads CASSMGLGGGRADLKVTGELFF. The CDR3, as DNA: TGTGCCAGTAGTATGGGACTTGGCGGCGGGAGGGCCGATTTAAAGGTCACCGGGGAGCTGTTTTTT.

The V call is TRBV3-1 (or the pseudogene TRBV3-2), the J call TRBJ2-2; 7 nucleotides match TRBD2. With V trimmed by 1 base and J by 7 bases, 9 bases remained unmatched. Germline V CDR1 and CDR2: LGHDT, YNNKEL (reference sequence). The CDR3 length is 16 residues. CDR3 DNA sequence: TGTGCCAGCAGCCAAGTCACTCAGACTAGCCACGGGGAGCTGTTTTTT. Translating gives CASSQVTQTSHGELFF.

This clone was seen once. J is TRBJ2-3 and V is TRBV11-2; no clear D gene. Germline loops: CDR1 SGHAT, CDR2 FQNNGV. The CDR3 runs 15 residues. V lost 5 bases and J lost 0, with 12 bases in between. The CDR3 reads CASSLISTSTDTQYF. Here the CDR3 DNA reads TGTGCCAGCAGCCTTATTTCAACTAGCACAGATACGCAGTATTTT.

This chain connects TRBV6-5 to TRBJ2-2; D is ambiguous. The CDR3 is 12 residues long. Germline V gene sequence: CDR1 MNHEY, CDR2 SVGAGI. Trimming took off 8 bases at V and 6 bases at J, with 10 bases between the two ends. In nucleotides, the CDR3 is TGTGCCAGCGGGCGCCAACCCGGGGAGCTGTTTTTT. It codes for CASGRQPGELFF.

The rearrangement joins TRBV23-1 to TRBJ2-1, with TRBD2 as a possible D gene (6 bases). TRBV23-1 is recorded as an ORF, its role being uncertain. V lost 10 bases and J 5 bases, leaving 21 bases between the germline ends. The CDR3 totals 15 residues. The CDR3 DNA follows: TGCGCCACAGCCCTGCGGGGAGTCGGAGACAATGAGCAGTTCTTC. Amino acid sequence: CATALRGVGDNEQFF.

This clone was recorded many times. The genes are TRBV28 and TRBJ1-5, with D perhaps matching TRBD1 (5 bases). The V end was cut by 3 bases, the J end by 8 bases, with 11 bases between. Germline loops: CDR1 MDHEN, CDR2 SYDVKM. The length of the CDR3 is 13 residues. CDR3 region: CASSFRQLKPQHF. The CDR3 nucleotides are TGTGCCAGCAGTTTTAGACAGCTAAAGCCCCAGCATTTT.

The chain combines TRBV9 with TRBJ2-7, with 7 positions matching TRBD2. This CDR3 has 17 amino acids. J was trimmed by 4 bases and V by 7 bases; bases with no gene match: 20. CDR1 is SGDLS, CDR2 YYNGEE, per germline. CDR3 bases: TGTGCCAGCGGGAGGGCGGGGTTAGGGAACCCTTTTTACGAGCAGTACTTC. As protein: CASGRAGLGNPFYEQYF. Complete variable domain (other parts from reference TRBV9 and TRBJ2-7): DSGVTQTPKHLITATGQRVTLRCSPRSGDLSVYWYQQSLDQGLQFLIQYYNGEERAKGNILERFSAQQFPDLHSELNLSSLELGDSALYFCASGRAGLGNPFYEQYFGPGTRLTVT.

The V gene is TRBV19, the J gene TRBJ2-2; a weak D match, TRBD1 (6 bases). Between the trimmed V and J ends, which lost 7 bases and 4 bases, there was a span of 16 bases. Germline assignment: CDR1 LNHDA and CDR2 SQIVND (reference sequence). The CDR3 extends over 15 amino acids. CDR3 coding DNA: TGTGCCAGTACCGATCGGACAGCCCGCACCGGGGAGCTGTTTTTT. Encoded protein: CASTDRTARTGELFF.

The chain links TRBV24-1 to TRBJ2-5, with a possible D match to TRBD1 (6 bases). Germline V gene sequence: CDR1 KGHDR, CDR2 SFDVKD. Trimming took 4 bases from V and 1 from J, leaving 9 bases between them. The CDR3 has 14 residues. The CDR3 DNA reads as TGTGCCACCAGTGACCCACAGGGCCAAGAGACCCAGTACTTC. This translates into CATSDPQGQETQYF.

The gene calls are TRBV6-5 and TRBJ1-2; D is undetermined. CDR1 is MNHEY and CDR2 is SVGAGI in the germline V gene. V dropped 8 bases and J dropped 8 bases, with 18 bases sitting between them. This CDR3 has 13 amino acids. This chain's CDR3 is CASQTLRGHGYTF. CDR3 nucleotide sequence: TGTGCCAGCCAAACCTTGCGGGGTCACGGCTACACCTTC.

The chain recombines TRBV7-2 with TRBJ2-1; 10 bases fit TRBD1. This CDR3 has 14 amino acids. The V gene end was trimmed by 3 bases and the J gene end by 7 bases; junction bases not matched to a gene: 3. CDR1 and CDR2 from the germline V gene are SGHTA and FQGNSA. CDR3 sequence reads: CASSFDRGQNEQFF. The CDR3 nucleotides are TGTGCCAGCAGCTTCGACAGGGGGCAAAATGAGCAGTTCTTC.

This clone was counted between two and nine times. The chain uses TRBV7-2 and TRBJ1-4; 12 bases fit TRBD1. The germline V gene encodes CDR1 SGHTA and CDR2 FQGNSA. Trimming cost V 1 base and J 5 bases; bases outside gene matches: 2. The CDR3 spans 16 residues. CDR3 sequence: CASSLGGQGANEKLFF. The DNA for the CDR3 is TGTGCCAGCAGCTTAGGGGGACAGGGGGCGAATGAAAAACTGTTTTTT.

The V gene is TRBV7-6, the J gene TRBJ2-6; possible D gene TRBD2, 7 bases. The CDR3 spans 19 residues. CDR1 is SGHVS and CDR2 is FNYEAQ in the germline V gene. V was trimmed by 5 bases and J by 2 bases, leaving 22 bases between them. Written as DNA, the CDR3 is TGTGCCAGCAGCCTGCGTCCCCACACGGGGGGCACTGGGGCCAACGTCCTGACTTTC. Its translation: CASSLRPHTGGTGANVLTF. Supplemented by reference TRBV7-6 and TRBJ2-6, the full variable domain reads GAGVSQSPRYKVTKRGQDVALRCDPISGHVSLYWYRQALGQGPEFLTYFNYEAQQDKSGLPNDRFSAERPEGSISTLTIQRTEQRDSAMYRCASSLRPHTGGTGANVLTFGAGSRLTVL.

This rearrangement joins TRBV11-1 to TRBJ2-2; TRBD1 aligns across 8 bases. The CDR3 is 14 residues long. The ends lost 5 bases at V and 7 bases at J; junction bases unmatched: 6. In germline, CDR1 is SGHAT, CDR2 FQDESV (reference sequence). CDR3 DNA: TGTGCCAGCAGCCCGGGACAGGCGAACGGGGAGCTGTTTTTT. Protein product: CASSPGQANGELFF.